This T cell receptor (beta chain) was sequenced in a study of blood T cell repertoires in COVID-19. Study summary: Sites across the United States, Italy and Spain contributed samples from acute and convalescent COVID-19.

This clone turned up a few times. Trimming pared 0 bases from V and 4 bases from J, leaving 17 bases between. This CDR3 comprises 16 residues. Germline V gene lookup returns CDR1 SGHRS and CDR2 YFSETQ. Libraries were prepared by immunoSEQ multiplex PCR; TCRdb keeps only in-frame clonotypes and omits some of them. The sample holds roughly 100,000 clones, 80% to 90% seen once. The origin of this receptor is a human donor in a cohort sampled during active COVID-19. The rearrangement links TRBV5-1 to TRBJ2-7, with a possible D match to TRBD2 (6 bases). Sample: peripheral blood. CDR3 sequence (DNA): TGCGCCAGCAGCTTGGCCGTCGGAGGGGCGTCATACGAGCAGTACTTC. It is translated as CASSLAVGGASYEQYF.